The T cell receptor (beta chain) under discussion was sequenced for a study of TIL therapy for anti-PD-1-resistant metastatic lung cancer. Whole-study context: Progressing patients received lymphodepletion, expanded TIL infusion and IL-2. By whole-exome sequencing, median non-synonymous tumor mutation burden was approximately 1.4 mutations per megabase. General study results and limits: Treatment-naive, never-smoker and oncogene-addicted patients were overrepresented in this highly selected cohort.

This CDR3 has 13 residues. The ends were cut back, 4 bases at V and 5 bases at J, with 12 bases in the middle. Germline values: CDR1 SGHRS, CDR2 YFSETQ. Time point noted: pre-treatment sample, taken before nivolumab and TIL therapy. The immunoSEQ assay was v3. Some clones are missing from TCRdb's copy, which holds only in-frame ones; the method was immunoSEQ multiplex PCR. Among 45,000 to 75,000 clones, around 68% were seen once, and the ten largest hold about 6.3%. Details on this clone: Its specificity is not known.

This specimen was blood, taken at baseline. This receptor was taken from a person aged 25 to 85 with non-small cell lung cancer. The gene calls are TRBV5-1 and TRBJ2-5, with D perhaps TRBD1 (6 bases). The CDR3 loop reads CASSLDRTETQYF. The CDR3 DNA reads TGCGCCAGCAGCCTCGACAGGACGGAGACCCAGTACTTC.